The rows below give T cell receptor beta chains drawn from one sample of a study of T cell responses to AZD1222 COVID-19 vaccine. Measured with immunoSEQ multiplex PCR; TCRdb has only the in-frame clones, and not every one. Here the sample spans some 150,000 clones, 80% to 95% being singletons. The input for sequencing was peripheral blood, taken 28 days after the second AZD1222 dose. The receptors originated from an adult who received the AZD1222 COVID-19 vaccine. The CDR3 runs from the conserved cysteine through the conserved F or W. A D gene is named only where the DNA matches it firmly. Clone size, where shown, is once, few, many, or a class for clones that have expanded.

J gene: TRBJ1-5
clone size: -
D gene: -
V gene: TRBV11-2
CDR3 protein: CASSPKTGGGNQPQHF
CDR3 DNA: TGTGCCAGCAGCCCCAAGACGGGTGGGGGCAATCAGCCCCAGCATTTT

J gene: TRBJ1-2
clone size: -
D gene: -
V gene: TRBV28
CDR3 protein: CAISVGPANYGYTF
CDR3 DNA: TGTGCCATCTCAGTGGGACCAGCTAACTATGGCTACACCTTC

J gene: TRBJ1-1
clone size: few
D gene: TRBD1
V gene: TRBV19
CDR3 protein: CASSTTRSGTGYTEAFF
CDR3 DNA: TGTGCCAGTAGTACCACCCGCTCCGGGACAGGGTACACTGAAGCTTTCTTT

J gene: TRBJ1-1
clone size: -
D gene: -
V gene: TRBV18
CDR3 protein: CASSREPNTEAFF
CDR3 DNA: TGTGCCAGCTCACGGGAACCGAACACTGAAGCTTTCTTT

J gene: TRBJ2-3
clone size: -
D gene: -
V gene: TRBV29-1
CDR3 protein: CSVAETDTQYF
CDR3 DNA: TGCAGCGTTGCGGAGACAGATACGCAGTATTTT

J gene: TRBJ2-7
clone size: -
D gene: -
V gene: TRBV5-5
CDR3 protein: CASSLLGAYEQYF
CDR3 DNA: TGTGCCAGCAGCCTGCTTGGTGCCTACGAGCAGTACTTC

J gene: TRBJ1-3
clone size: -
D gene: -
V gene: TRBV28
CDR3 protein: CASTPGGGNTIYF
CDR3 DNA: TGTGCCAGCACCCCAGGTGGTGGAAACACCATATATTTT

J gene: TRBJ2-7
clone size: -
D gene: -
V gene: TRBV10-3
CDR3 protein: CAISAGVPPYEQYF
CDR3 DNA: TGTGCCATCAGTGCGGGCGTCCCACCCTACGAGCAGTACTTC

J gene: TRBJ2-7
clone size: -
D gene: -
V gene: TRBV30
CDR3 protein: CAWSGRSLDEQYF
CDR3 DNA: TGTGCCTGGAGTGGCAGAAGCCTCGACGAGCAGTACTTC

J gene: TRBJ1-6
clone size: -
D gene: -
V gene: TRBV10-2
CDR3 protein: CASIGLLSGGYNSPLHF
CDR3 DNA: TGCGCCAGCATAGGCCTTCTGTCTGGGGGATATAATTCACCCCTCCACTTT

J gene: TRBJ1-2
clone size: -
D gene: TRBD1
V gene: TRBV19
CDR3 protein: CASWDRNVGGYTF
CDR3 DNA: TGTGCCAGTTGGGACAGGAATGTGGGTGGCTACACCTTC

J gene: TRBJ1-1
clone size: -
D gene: -
V gene: TRBV5-1
CDR3 protein: CASSLPTGNTEAFF
CDR3 DNA: TGCGCCAGCAGCTTACCGACAGGGAACACTGAAGCTTTCTTT